The 9 T cell receptor beta chains presented below share a single source sample, sequenced in a study of low-dose radiotherapy and immunotherapy resistance in tumors. TRAV- and TRBV-specific primers were used for first-strand cDNA, which covered alpha and beta chains. A constant-region primer paired with the V-primer adapter amplified TCRs over 20 PCR cycles. Each CDR3 protein gets one entry after TCRdb re-called the reads with MiXCR. The table lists roughly 95,000 distinct CDR3 sequences, 20% of them singletons. Time point of the sample: after trial treatment. Treatment given: LDRT plus nivolumab, ipilimumab, low-dose cyclophosphamide and aspirin (RACIN trial). The specimen was PBMCs, collected after low-dose radiotherapy plus immunotherapy. The source is a female donor with ovarian cancer.

This clonotype was recorded many times. This sequence joins TRBV6-6 and TRBJ1-1, with D possibly matching TRBD1 (6 bases). Trimming took off 6 bases at V and 0 bases at J, with 11 bases between the two ends. The CDR3 extends over 14 amino acids. Germline CDR1 is MNHNY and CDR2 is SVGAGI (reference sequence). The CDR3 sequence: CASSPGGLNTEAFF. In nucleotides, the CDR3 is TGTGCCAGCAGCCCCGGGGGGCTGAACACTGAAGCTTTCTTT.

This clonotype was observed at least ten times. The rearrangement joins TRBV6-2 or TRBV6-3 to TRBJ2-6, with 11 bases lining up with TRBD2. Trimming at V came to 2 bases and at J to 2 bases, leaving 5 bases not matched to a gene. Germline assignment: CDR1 MNHEY and CDR2 SVGEGT. The CDR3 covers 18 residues. This chain's CDR3 is CASSYVSSGGTGANVLTF. As DNA, the CDR3 is TGTGCCAGCAGTTACGTATCTAGCGGGGGGACTGGGGCCAACGTCCTGACTTTC.

This clonotype was seen many times. CDR3 DNA: TGTGCCAGCACTTCGCCGCAGGGTACCTATGGCTACACCTTC. It codes for CASTSPQGTYGYTF. V and J are TRBV6-6 and TRBJ1-2, with a possible D match to TRBD1 (5 bases). CDR3 length: 14 amino acids. V lost 7 bases and J 4 bases, leaving 16 bases between the germline ends. Germline CDR1 MNHNY, CDR2 SVGAGI (reference sequence).

This clonotype was observed at least ten times. The CDR3 region is CASRTRAPETEAFF. CDR3 DNA: TGTGCCAGCAGAACCCGGGCCCCGGAGACTGAAGCTTTCTTT. This rearrangement joins TRBV6-2 or TRBV6-3 to TRBJ1-1; no definite D call. There are 14 residues in the CDR3. Germline CDR1 reads MNHEY; CDR2 reads SVGEGT. V was cut by 6 bases and J by 5 bases, with 16 bases left in between.

This clonotype occurred many times. The chain combines TRBV24-1 with TRBJ2-2; TRBD1 matches at 8 bases. The CDR3 runs 15 residues. The germline gives CDR1 KGHDR, CDR2 SFDVKD. Trimming took 7 bases from V and 0 from J; bases not matched to a gene: 3. The CDR3 DNA reads TGTGCCACCAGACCGGGACAGGCGAACACCGGGGAGCTGTTTTTT. Its protein is CATRPGQANTGELFF.

This clonotype has ten or more counts. The chain combines TRBV6-4 with TRBJ2-3; unclear D gene. Germline loops: CDR1 MRHNA, CDR2 SNTAGT. Trimming took 3 bases from V and 3 from J, leaving 10 bases between them. This CDR3 is 14 amino acids long. The CDR3 coding sequence is TGTGCCAGCAGTGAAAACAGAAATACAGATACGCAGTATTTT. This gives the protein CASSENRNTDTQYF.

This clonotype has at least ten counts. The V call is TRBV7-9, the J call TRBJ2-1; no definite D call. This CDR3 has 13 residues. In germline, CDR1 is SEHNR, CDR2 FQNEAQ (reference sequence). V was clipped by 1 base and J by 9 bases, with 10 bases between them. CDR3 bases: TGTGCCAGCAGCTTAGTGAATTCCGGTGAGCAGTTCTTC. Its protein product is CASSLVNSGEQFF.

The V gene is TRBV12-3 or TRBV12-4, the J gene TRBJ2-3, with 8 bases fitting TRBD2. V trimming: 10 bases; J trimming: 6 bases; junction bases outside the gene matches: 15. CDR3 length: 15 residues. DNA for the CDR3: TGTGCCACCACCCCGGCGGGAGGCACCCAGGATACGCAGTATTTT. Translating it yields CATTPAGGTQDTQYF.

Turning to this clonotype: A far larger clone is only one base removed, so a read error is likely. V gene TRBV5-3 combines with J gene TRBJ2-2; D remains unclear. TRBV5-3 falls under the ORF class, with uncertain function. Deletions cut 8 bases from V and 7 bases from J, with 18 bases between. This CDR3 spans 14 amino acids. The CDR3 protein is CASSPMVGNGELFF. CDR3 DNA: TGTGCCAGCAGCCCCATGGTGGGGAACGGGGAGCTGTTTTTT.